This TCR beta chain was retrieved from a study of regulatory T cells in long-lasting Graves disease. Notes on the study in general: TRBV28, TRBJ1-2 and TRBJ2-5 emerged as the favored segments in persistent disease.

Time point defined: newly diagnosed GD, antithyroid drugs for less than 3 months. The TCR library was made from RNA extracted from PBMCs. Arm-PCR of CDR3 regions and iRepertoire HTBI primers were used to build TCR beta libraries. TCRdb reanalysed the multiplex PCR reads using MiXCR and keeps one entry per CDR3 protein. Here the sample spans 450,000 to 600,000 distinct CDR3 sequences, 15% to 20% being singletons. A note on this clonotype: Its target is unknown. One base away lies a much larger clone, so this may be a sequencing read error.

This CDR3 is built from 13 residues. The germline V gene encodes CDR1 MNHEY and CDR2 SVGAGI. The same specimen was also included in a second study, on T cells in Graves' hyperthyroidism and ophthalmopathy.

This receptor was obtained from a middle-aged man with Graves disease. V gene TRBV6-5 combines with J gene TRBJ1-3, with D hard to call. This material consisted of peripheral blood mononuclear cells (PBMCs), taken at new diagnosis, from a patient treated with antithyroid drugs. CDR3: CACSYSEGNTIYF. The CDR3 nucleotides read TGTGCCTGCAGTTACTCGGAGGGAAACACCATATATTTT.